Listed here is a single TCR beta chain. What it binds is unknown. Unique-molecular-identifier-tagged TCR beta cDNA libraries were used. TCRdb processed the PCR reads anew with MiXCR; each CDR3 protein has one entry. The sample lists under 200,000 distinct CDR3 sequences; 29% were seen once. Germline CDR1 GTSNPN, CDR2 SVGIG (reference sequence). The V gene lost 5 bases and the J gene lost 6 bases, with 16 bases spanning the gap. This CDR3 is built from 13 residues. This record belongs to a study of post-analysis software for immune sequencing data. Study-wide findings and caveats: Elevated frequency relative to controls characterized a handful of TRBV segments in patients, TRBV5-6, TRBV5-1 and TRBV20-1 among them.

Input material: blood. The chain employs TRBV30 and TRBJ1-1; the D is unclear. The TCR was taken from a girl under 18 with multiple sclerosis. The chain's CDR3 is CAWDITGRPEAFF. In nucleotides, the CDR3 is TGTGCCTGGGACATAACGGGCAGGCCTGAAGCTTTCTTT.